Listed below are T cell receptor beta chains from one sample, sequenced in a study of shared clonotypes between healthy human individuals. Clones were read by immunoSEQ multiplex PCR, and TCRdb kept only the in-frame ones, dropping some. The sample has approximately 1.5 million clones, approximately 98% seen once. Material: naive CD4+ T cells sorted from blood. Every receptor here comes from a man younger than 45 in good health. Both conserved end residues are part of each CDR3. Fields, in order: V gene, clone size, J gene, D gene, CDR3 DNA, CDR3 protein. The D gene is left open where the match is weak. Size tells how often a clone was seen (once, few, many) or the class of an expanded clone, and some rows leave it out.

v_call: TRBV18
clone_size: -
j_call: TRBJ1-1
d_call: -
cdr3_nt: TGTGCCAGCTCACCGCCCGGGAACACTGAAGCTTTCTTT
cdr3_aa: CASSPPGNTEAFF

v_call: TRBV5-5
clone_size: -
j_call: TRBJ1-5
d_call: -
cdr3_nt: TGTGCCAGCAGCCGCCTGACCGGCTTTAATCAGCCCCAGCATTTT
cdr3_aa: CASSRLTGFNQPQHF

v_call: TRBV18
clone_size: -
j_call: TRBJ2-5
d_call: -
cdr3_nt: TGTGCCAGCTCACCGGATCGAGAGACCCAGTACTTC
cdr3_aa: CASSPDRETQYF

v_call: TRBV7-2
clone_size: -
j_call: TRBJ2-7
d_call: TRBD1
cdr3_nt: TGTGCCAGCAGCTTAGCGAGGGACAGGGGGTTCTACGAGCAGTACTTC
cdr3_aa: CASSLARDRGFYEQYF

v_call: TRBV20-1
clone_size: -
j_call: TRBJ2-5
d_call: -
cdr3_nt: TGCAGTGCAAGGGATGAGACCCAGTACTTC
cdr3_aa: CSARDETQYF

v_call: TRBV5-4
clone_size: -
j_call: TRBJ2-5
d_call: -
cdr3_nt: TGTGCCAGCAGCGGGGGTCGGGGCCGAGGGGAGACCCAGTACTTC
cdr3_aa: CASSGGRGRGETQYF

v_call: TRBV2
clone_size: -
j_call: TRBJ2-7
d_call: -
cdr3_nt: TGTGCCAGCAGTGAATGGACCTACGAGCAGTACTTC
cdr3_aa: CASSEWTYEQYF

v_call: TRBV27
clone_size: -
j_call: TRBJ1-4
d_call: -
cdr3_nt: TGTGCCAGCAGCTATCAGGGGCCCCACTCGAATAATGAAAAACTGTTTTTT
cdr3_aa: CASSYQGPHSNNEKLFF

v_call: TRBV5-1
clone_size: -
j_call: TRBJ2-7
d_call: TRBD2
cdr3_nt: TGCGCCAGCAGGGTCGGGACTAGCTCCTACGAGCAGTACTTC
cdr3_aa: CASRVGTSSYEQYF

v_call: TRBV2
clone_size: once
j_call: TRBJ2-1
d_call: -
cdr3_nt: TGTGCCAGCAGGTCTTACAATGAGCAGTTCTTC
cdr3_aa: CASRSYNEQFF

v_call: TRBV10-3
clone_size: -
j_call: TRBJ2-1
d_call: -
cdr3_nt: TGTGCCATCAGTGAGACTCTAGGCTCCTACAATGAGCAGTTCTTC
cdr3_aa: CAISETLGSYNEQFF

v_call: TRBV11-2
clone_size: -
j_call: TRBJ1-2
d_call: TRBD1
cdr3_nt: TGTGCCAGCAGCTTATTTTTTAGGGGGCGCGGAGTTGGCTACACCTTC
cdr3_aa: CASSLFFRGRGVGYTF